The present T cell receptor beta chain was sequenced within a study of blood T cell repertoires in COVID-19. Study context: The United States, Italy and Spain were the sources of the acute and convalescent COVID-19 samples.

With 6 bases removed from V and 2 bases from J, the gap between germline ends came to 23 bases. CDR3 length: 19 residues. CDR1 is SGHTA, CDR2 FQGNSA, per germline. Assay: immunoSEQ multiplex PCR; the TCRdb copy retains only in-frame clones and omits some. This table holds approximately 210,000 clones, approximately 90% found once. This TCR was sampled from a woman aged 35 to 49 with acute or convalescent COVID-19. Sequenced: peripheral blood. The chain combines TRBV7-2 with TRBJ1-6; possible D gene TRBD1, 6 bases. The CDR3 sequence is CASRPKGGRESAYNSPLHF. The DNA of the CDR3 is TGTGCCAGCAGGCCTAAGGGGGGGCGGGAGTCGGCCTATAATTCACCCCTCCACTTT.